Listed below are T cell receptor beta chains from one sample, sequenced in a study of radiotherapy plus CTLA-4 blockade in lung cancer. The repertoire was sequenced with immunoSEQ multiplex PCR; TCRdb's copy has only in-frame clones and lacks some. The sample lists 45,000 to 55,000 clones, around nine tenths occurring once. Sequences were derived from peripheral blood, sampled from a patient treated with radiotherapy plus ipilimumab. These receptors all stem from a human donor with non-small cell lung cancer whose response to radiotherapy plus ipilimumab could not be evaluated. CDR3s include the opening cysteine and the closing phenylalanine or tryptophan. The order of the fields is CDR3 DNA, CDR3 protein, D gene, V gene, J gene. D genes are given only for firm matches.

TGTGCCAGCAGCTTCCAGGGTGACACCATATATTTT	CASSFQGDTIYF	.	TRBV7-6	TRBJ1-3
TGTGCCAGCAGCCTTACGGGGACAGGGCCTCAGGAGGAGACCCAGTACTTC	CASSLTGTGPQEETQYF	.	TRBV21-1	TRBJ2-5
TGTGCCAGCAGTGCCCACGGACAGGGGGGGTATGGCTACACCTTC	CASSAHGQGGYGYTF	TRBD1	TRBV28	TRBJ1-2
TGTGCCAGCAGCTCTATAGCGGTTCAAGAGACCCAGTACTTC	CASSSIAVQETQYF	.	TRBV7-9	TRBJ2-5
TGTGCCAGCAGTCGGCGGGGGGGCCGGGACACTGAAGCTTTCTTT	CASSRRGGRDTEAFF	.	TRBV6-1	TRBJ1-1
TGTGCCAGCAGCTTAGTTGGGGGGACTAGCGGGAGGGCCGAAGATACGCAGTATTTT	CASSLVGGTSGRAEDTQYF	TRBD2	TRBV7-2	TRBJ2-3
TGTGCCAGCAGCACCAACGGACAGGGCACAGATACGCAGTATTTT	CASSTNGQGTDTQYF	TRBD1	TRBV9	TRBJ2-3
TGTGCCTGGATTCGGGGGAGCACAGATACGCAGTATTTT	CAWIRGSTDTQYF	.	TRBV30	TRBJ2-3
TGTGCCAGCAGTGAGAGGACTAGTATAGTTGAGCAGTTCTTC	CASSERTSIVEQFF	TRBD2	TRBV2	TRBJ2-1
TGTGCCAGCAGCTTCTGGGGGGATCTAGATACGCAGTATTTT	CASSFWGDLDTQYF	.	TRBV5-4	TRBJ2-3
TGCGCCAGCAGCCAAGATCCGGTAGCCAAAAACATTCAGTACTTC	CASSQDPVAKNIQYF	.	TRBV4-1	TRBJ2-4
TGTGCCAGCAGTCTCACTAGCGGACAAGAGACCCAGTACTTC	CASSLTSGQETQYF	TRBD2	TRBV7-9	TRBJ2-5
TGTGCCAGCAGCAGGGGGGGAAGCACTGAAGCTTTCTTT	CASSRGGSTEAFF	.	TRBV5-6	TRBJ1-1
TGTGCCAGCAGCTTCGAGGAGGGGACCTACGAGCAGTACTTC	CASSFEEGTYEQYF	.	TRBV7-8	TRBJ2-7
TGTGCCAGCAGCACAGGCGCAACCGCCATGAACACTGAAGCTTTCTTT	CASSTGATAMNTEAFF	.	TRBV5-6	TRBJ1-1
TGTGCCAGCAGTGAAATGGGGACAGGGGGCGAAGAGACCCAGTACTTC	CASSEMGTGGEETQYF	TRBD1	TRBV2	TRBJ2-5